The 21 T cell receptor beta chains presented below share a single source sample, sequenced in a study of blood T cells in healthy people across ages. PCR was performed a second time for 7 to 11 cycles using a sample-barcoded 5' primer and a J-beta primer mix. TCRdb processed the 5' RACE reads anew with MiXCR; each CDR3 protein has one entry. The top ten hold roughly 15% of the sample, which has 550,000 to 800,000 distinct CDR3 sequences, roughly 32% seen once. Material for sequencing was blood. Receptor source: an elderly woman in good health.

This CDR3 reads CASSPLGVPYNEQFF. CDR3 nucleotide sequence: TGTGCCAGCAGTCCCCTCGGAGTCCCCTACAATGAGCAGTTCTTC. V and J are TRBV28 and TRBJ2-1; D is unclear. The CDR3 is 15 amino acids. Germline assignment: CDR1 MDHEN and CDR2 SYDVKM. Deletions cut 5 bases from V and 2 bases from J, with 13 bases between.

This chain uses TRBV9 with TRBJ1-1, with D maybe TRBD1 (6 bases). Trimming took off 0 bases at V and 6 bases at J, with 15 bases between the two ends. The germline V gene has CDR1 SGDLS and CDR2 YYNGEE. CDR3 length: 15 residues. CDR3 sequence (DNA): TGTGCCAGCAGCGTAGTGACAGGCAAGAAGGCTGAAGCTTTCTTT. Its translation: CASSVVTGKKAEAFF.

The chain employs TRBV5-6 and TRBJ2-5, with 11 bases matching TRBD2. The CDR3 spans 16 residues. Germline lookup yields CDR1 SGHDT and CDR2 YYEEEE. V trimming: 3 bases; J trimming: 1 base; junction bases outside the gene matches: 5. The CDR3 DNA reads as TGTGCCAGCAGCTGGACTAGCGGGCTCCTCCAAGAGACCCAGTACTTC. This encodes CASSWTSGLLQETQYF.

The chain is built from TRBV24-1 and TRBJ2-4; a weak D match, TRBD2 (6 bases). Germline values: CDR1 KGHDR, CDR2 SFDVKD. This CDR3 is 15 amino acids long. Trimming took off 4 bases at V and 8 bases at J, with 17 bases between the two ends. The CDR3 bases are TGTGCCACCAGTGACCCCCGGGGCAGGGAGGACATTCAGTACTTC. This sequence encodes CATSDPRGREDIQYF.

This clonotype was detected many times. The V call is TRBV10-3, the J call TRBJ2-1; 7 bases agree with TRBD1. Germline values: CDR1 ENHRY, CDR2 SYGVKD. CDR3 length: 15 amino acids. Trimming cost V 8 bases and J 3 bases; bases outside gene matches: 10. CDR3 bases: TGTGCCATCGGACAGGACGGTAGAGACTACAATGAGCAGTTCTTC. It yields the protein CAIGQDGRDYNEQFF.

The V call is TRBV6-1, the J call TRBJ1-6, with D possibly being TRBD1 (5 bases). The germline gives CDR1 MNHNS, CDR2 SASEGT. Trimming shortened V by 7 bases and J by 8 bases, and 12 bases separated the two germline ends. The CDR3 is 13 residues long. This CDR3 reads CASIGTEYSPLHF. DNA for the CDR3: TGTGCCAGCATCGGGACGGAATATTCACCCCTCCACTTT.

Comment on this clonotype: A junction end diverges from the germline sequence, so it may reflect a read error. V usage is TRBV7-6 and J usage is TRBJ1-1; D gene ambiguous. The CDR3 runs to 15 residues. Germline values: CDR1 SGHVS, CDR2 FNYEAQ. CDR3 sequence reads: CASSSFGEMNTGAFF. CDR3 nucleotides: TGTGCCAGCAGCTCCTTCGGGGAAATGAACACTGGAGCTTTCTTT.

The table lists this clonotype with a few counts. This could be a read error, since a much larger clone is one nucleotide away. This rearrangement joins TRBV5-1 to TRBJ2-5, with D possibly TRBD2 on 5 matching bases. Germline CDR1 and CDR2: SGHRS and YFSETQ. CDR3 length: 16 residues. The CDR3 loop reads CANSLDVGGYQETQYF. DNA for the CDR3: TGCGCCAACAGCTTGGACGTAGGCGGGTACCAAGAGACCCAGTACTTC. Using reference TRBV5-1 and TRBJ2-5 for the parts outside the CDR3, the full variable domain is KAGVTQTPRYLIKTRGQQVTLSCSPISGHRSVSWYQQTPGQGLQFLFEYFSETQRNKGNFPGRFSGRQFSNSRSEMNVSTLELGDSALYLCANSLDVGGYQETQYFGPGTRLLVL.

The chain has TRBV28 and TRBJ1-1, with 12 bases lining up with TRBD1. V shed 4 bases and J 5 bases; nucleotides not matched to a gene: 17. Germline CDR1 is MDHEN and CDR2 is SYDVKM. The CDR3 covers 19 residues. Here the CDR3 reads CASSSIIRRDRGRGTEAFF. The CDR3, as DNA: TGTGCCAGCAGTTCTATTATACGCCGGGACAGGGGGCGGGGGACTGAAGCTTTCTTT.

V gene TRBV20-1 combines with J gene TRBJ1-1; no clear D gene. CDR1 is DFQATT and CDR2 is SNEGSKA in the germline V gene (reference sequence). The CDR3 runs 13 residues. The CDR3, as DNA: TGCGGCCAAGCGAGATTGGGGAGGACTGAAGCTTTCTTT. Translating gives CGQARLGRTEAFF.

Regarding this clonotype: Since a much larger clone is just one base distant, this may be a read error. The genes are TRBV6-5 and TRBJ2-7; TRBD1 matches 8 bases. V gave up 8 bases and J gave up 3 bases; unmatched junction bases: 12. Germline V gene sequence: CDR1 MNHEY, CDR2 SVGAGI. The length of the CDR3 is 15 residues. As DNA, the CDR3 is TGTGCCAGCCACCCATCCGGGACAGGTCGCTACGAGCAGTACTTC. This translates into CASHPSGTGRYEQYF.

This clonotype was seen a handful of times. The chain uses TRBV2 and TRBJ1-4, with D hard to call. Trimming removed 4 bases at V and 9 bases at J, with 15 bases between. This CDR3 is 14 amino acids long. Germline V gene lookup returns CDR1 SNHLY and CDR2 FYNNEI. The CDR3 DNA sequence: TGTGCCAGCAGTGTGGATCGGGCAGGTCAAAAACTGTTTTTT. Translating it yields CASSVDRAGQKLFF. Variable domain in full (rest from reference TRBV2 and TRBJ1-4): EPEVTQTPSHQVTQMGQEVILRCVPISNHLYFYWYRQILGQKVEFLVSFYNNEISEKSEIFDDQFSVERPDGSNFTLKIRSTKLEDSAMYFCASSVDRAGQKLFFGSGTQLSVL.

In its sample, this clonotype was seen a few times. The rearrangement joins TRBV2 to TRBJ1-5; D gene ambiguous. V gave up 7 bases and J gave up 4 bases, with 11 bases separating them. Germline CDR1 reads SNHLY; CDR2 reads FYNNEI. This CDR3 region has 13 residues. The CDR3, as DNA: TGTGCCAGCACCCGAACTGGGAATCAGCCCCAGCATTTT. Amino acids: CASTRTGNQPQHF.

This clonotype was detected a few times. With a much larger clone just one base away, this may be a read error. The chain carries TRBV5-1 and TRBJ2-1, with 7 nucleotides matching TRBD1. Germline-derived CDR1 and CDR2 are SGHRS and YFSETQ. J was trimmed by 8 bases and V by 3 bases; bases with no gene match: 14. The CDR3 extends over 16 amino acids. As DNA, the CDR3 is TGCGCCAGCAGCTCAACGACAGGGAATACTCGGTATGAGCAGTTCTTC. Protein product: CASSSTTGNTRYEQFF.

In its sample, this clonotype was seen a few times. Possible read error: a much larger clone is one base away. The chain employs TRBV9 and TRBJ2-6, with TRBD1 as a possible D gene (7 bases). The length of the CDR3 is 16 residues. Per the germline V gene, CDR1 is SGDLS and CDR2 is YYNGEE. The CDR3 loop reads CASSVPTGTGANVRTF. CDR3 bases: TGTGCCAGCAGCGTTCCGACAGGGACTGGGGCCAACGTCCGGACTTTC.

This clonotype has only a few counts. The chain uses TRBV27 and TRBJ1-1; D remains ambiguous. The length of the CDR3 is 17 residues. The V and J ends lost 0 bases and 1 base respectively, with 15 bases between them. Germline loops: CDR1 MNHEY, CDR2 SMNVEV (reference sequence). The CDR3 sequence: CASSLSTVWATNTEAFF. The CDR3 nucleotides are TGTGCCAGCAGTTTATCTACCGTTTGGGCTACGAACACTGAAGCTTTCTTT.

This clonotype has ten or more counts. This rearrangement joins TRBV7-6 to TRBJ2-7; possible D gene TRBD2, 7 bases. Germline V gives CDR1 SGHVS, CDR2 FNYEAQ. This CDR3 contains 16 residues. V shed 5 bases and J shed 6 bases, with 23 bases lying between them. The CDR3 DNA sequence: TGTGCCAGCAGCAACGAGGGGGGGGGCACCAAAGTCGAGCAGTACTTC. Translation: CASSNEGGGTKVEQYF.

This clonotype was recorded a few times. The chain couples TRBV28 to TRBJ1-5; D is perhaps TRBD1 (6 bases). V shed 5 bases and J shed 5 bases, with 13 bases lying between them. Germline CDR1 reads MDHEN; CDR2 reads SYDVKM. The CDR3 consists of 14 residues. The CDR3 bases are TGTGCCAGCAGTCAGACAGGAGGGCATCAGCCCCAGCATTTT. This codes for CASSQTGGHQPQHF.

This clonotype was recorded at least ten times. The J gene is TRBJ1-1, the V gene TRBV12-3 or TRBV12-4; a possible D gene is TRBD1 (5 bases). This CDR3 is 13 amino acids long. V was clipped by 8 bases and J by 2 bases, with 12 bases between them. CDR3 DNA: TGTGCCAGCCTCATGACAGTTAACACTGAAGCTTTCTTT. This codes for CASLMTVNTEAFF.

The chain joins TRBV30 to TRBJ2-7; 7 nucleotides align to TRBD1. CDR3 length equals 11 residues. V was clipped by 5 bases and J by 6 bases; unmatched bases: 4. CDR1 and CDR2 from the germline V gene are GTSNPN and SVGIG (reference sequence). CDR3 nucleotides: TGTGCCTGGGTTGGGACAGTCGAGCAGTACTTC. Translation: CAWVGTVEQYF.

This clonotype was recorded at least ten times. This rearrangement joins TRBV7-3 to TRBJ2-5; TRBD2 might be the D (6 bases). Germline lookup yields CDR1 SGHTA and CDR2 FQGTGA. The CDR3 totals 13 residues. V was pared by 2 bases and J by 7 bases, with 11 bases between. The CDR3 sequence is CASSLDAAGTQYF. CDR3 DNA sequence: TGTGCCAGCAGCTTAGACGCAGCGGGGACCCAGTACTTC.